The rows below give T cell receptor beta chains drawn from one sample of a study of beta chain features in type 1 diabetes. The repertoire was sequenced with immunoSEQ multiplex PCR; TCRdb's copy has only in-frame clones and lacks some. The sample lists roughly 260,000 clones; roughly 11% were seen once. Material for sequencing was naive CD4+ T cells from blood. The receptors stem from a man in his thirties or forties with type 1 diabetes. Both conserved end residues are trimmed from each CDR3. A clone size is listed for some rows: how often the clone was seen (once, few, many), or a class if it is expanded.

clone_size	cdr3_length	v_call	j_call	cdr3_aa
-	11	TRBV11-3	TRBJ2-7	ASSLGAPYEQY
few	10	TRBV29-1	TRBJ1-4	SVAATNEKLF
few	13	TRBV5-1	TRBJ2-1	ASSLTSGVPHEQF
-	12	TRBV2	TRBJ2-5	ASSEARGRETQY
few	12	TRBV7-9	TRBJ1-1	ASSLGTVQPEAF
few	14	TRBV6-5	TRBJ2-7	ASSYSNRVSSYEQY
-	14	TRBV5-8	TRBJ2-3	ASSTEGQSSTDTQY
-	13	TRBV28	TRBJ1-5	ASSSPPVADQPQH
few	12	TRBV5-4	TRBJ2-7	ASSLTGSSYEQY
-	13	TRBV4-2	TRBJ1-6	ASSQDYRANSPLH
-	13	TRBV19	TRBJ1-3	ASSLRESSGNTIY
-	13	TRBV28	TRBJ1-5	ASSLPDSLIQPQH
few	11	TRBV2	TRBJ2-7	ASSSASGAEQY
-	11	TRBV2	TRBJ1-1	ASSGQGGTEAF
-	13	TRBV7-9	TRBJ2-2	ASSSGTGNTGELF
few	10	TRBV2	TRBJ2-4	ASRDRGDIQY
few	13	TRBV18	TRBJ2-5	ASSPSTGTVETQY
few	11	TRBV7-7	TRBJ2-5	ASSPGLEETQY
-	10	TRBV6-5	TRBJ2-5	ASSTHPGTQY
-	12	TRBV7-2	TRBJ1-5	ASSPSPGARPQH
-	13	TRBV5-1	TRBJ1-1	ASSLKAGMNTEAF